The 31 T cell receptor beta chains listed next were all sequenced from one sample in a study of T cells expressing NK-cell markers (dated by TCRdb to 2020 to 2021). Libraries were constructed by 5' RACE. The instrument given in TCRdb is Illumina HiSeq 2000. TCRdb reanalyzed the reads, keeping one entry per CDR3 protein sequence and omitting DNA. For this sample, the table gives some 300,000 distinct CDR3 sequences. The ten most abundant clones make up approximately 0.41% of the sample. Sequencing was done on a sample of blood T cells: a sorted CD56 or NKG2C T cell subset, CD4+ or CD8+ T cells, or bulk PBMC T cells (not recorded which). The receptors shown here come from a man aged 18 to 29 in good health. Donor details come from another sample of the same person, matched by shared clones.

This chain uses TRBV12-3 or TRBV12-4 with TRBJ2-1; TCRdb's D gene call, TRBD2, goes unchecked for lack of DNA. CDR3 size: 12 residues. The CDR3 loop reads CASSLMGLPQFF.

The genes are TRBV20-1 and TRBJ1-1. Germline V lookup: CDR1 DFQATT, CDR2 SNEGSKA (reference sequence). The CDR3 is 13 amino acids. The CDR3 here is CSARLGTRSEAFF.

The J gene is TRBJ2-2, the V gene TRBV29-1. This CDR3 has 13 amino acids. The germline CDR1 and CDR2 sequences are SQVTM and ANQGSEA. The chain's CDR3 is CSVDVRGTGELFF.

This chain links TRBV4-3 with TRBJ2-7; TCRdb outputs TRBD1, but without DNA this stays unchecked. This CDR3 region has 16 residues. Germline V CDR1 and CDR2: LGHNA, YSLEER. CDR3 region: CASSQLSGRPLHEQYF.

The V call is TRBV12-3 or TRBV12-4, the J call TRBJ1-4; TCRdb picks TRBD1, but there is no DNA to check that call. This CDR3 is built from 14 residues. CDR3 sequence reads: CASSFRTGGEKLFF.

The V and J genes are TRBV18 and TRBJ1-1. The CDR3 totals 16 residues. Germline values: CDR1 KGHSH, CDR2 LQKENI. The CDR3 protein is CASSPLAGAVNTEAFF.

The chain uses TRBV20-1 and TRBJ1-2; TCRdb reports TRBD1, a call that lacks DNA to check it against. There are 11 residues in the CDR3. The germline CDR1 and CDR2 sequences are DFQATT and SNEGSKA (reference sequence). The CDR3 is CSAGGTYGYTF.

V usage is TRBV29-1 and J usage is TRBJ1-2; the TCRdb D gene call, TRBD1, has no DNA to confirm it. The CDR3 runs 12 residues. Looked up from germline, CDR1 is SQVTM and CDR2 is ANQGSEA. The chain's CDR3 is CSVLGGVSGYTF.

The chain links TRBV12-3 or TRBV12-4 to TRBJ1-1. CDR3 length: 13 residues. The CDR3 protein is CASSPDFSTEAFF.

V usage is TRBV30 and J usage is TRBJ2-5; TCRdb picks TRBD1, but there is no DNA to check that call. This CDR3 has 15 amino acids. Germline CDR1 GTSNPN, CDR2 SVGIG (reference sequence). The chain's CDR3 is CAWIPGRLAGETQYF.

V is TRBV10-3 and J is TRBJ2-3; the TCRdb call, TRBD1, lacks DNA for checking. This CDR3 region has 15 residues. Germline-derived CDR1 and CDR2 are ENHRY and SYGVKD. Here the CDR3 reads CAISSGDRDGDTQYF.

The gene calls are TRBV9 and TRBJ2-3; as DNA is missing, the TRBD1 call by TCRdb cannot be tested. CDR1 and CDR2 from the germline V gene are SGDLS and YYNGEE. CDR3 size: 13 residues. This chain's CDR3 is CASSAGTGDTQYF.

V and J are TRBV5-6 and TRBJ2-5; checking the TCRdb D call of TRBD2 is not possible without DNA. Germline V gene data show CDR1 as SGHDT and CDR2 as YYEEEE. The CDR3 has 17 amino acids. The CDR3: CASSLLGLAGGGETQYF.

The chain recombines TRBV9 with TRBJ2-4; TCRdb's D call of TRBD2 is untestable without DNA. Germline CDR1 and CDR2: SGDLS and YYNGEE. The CDR3 is made up of 14 amino acids. The CDR3 loop is CASSPFGRENIQYF.

The chain uses TRBV20-1 and TRBJ2-5; the TCRdb call, TRBD1, lacks DNA for checking. Germline CDR1 DFQATT, CDR2 SNEGSKA (reference sequence). The CDR3 consists of 15 residues. CDR3 amino acids: CSARDGTKGEETQYF.

Here the CDR3 reads CASSGPGTGGLSGYGYTF. This chain links TRBV25-1 with TRBJ1-2; with no DNA, the TCRdb D assignment of TRBD1 cannot be verified. The CDR3 has 18 amino acids. CDR1 is MGHDK, CDR2 SYGVNS, per germline.

The chain combines TRBV5-1 with TRBJ2-7; TCRdb picks TRBD1, but there is no DNA to check that call. The CDR3 covers 15 residues. Germline-derived CDR1 and CDR2 are SGHRS and YFSETQ. This CDR3 reads CASSLTLGQGYEQYF.

The chain is built from TRBV12-3 or TRBV12-4 and TRBJ2-7; the D call of TRBD2 rests on TCRdb alone, since no DNA is present to check it. This CDR3 region has 19 residues. CDR3 protein: CASTTGFPGLAGGSYEQYF.

The chain combines TRBV18 with TRBJ2-1; TCRdb designates TRBD1, a call that cannot be tested without DNA. Germline-derived CDR1 and CDR2 are KGHSH and LQKENI. CDR3 length equals 13 residues. This CDR3 reads CASSLTQGDEQFF.

This chain uses TRBV6-1 with TRBJ2-2; TCRdb names TRBD2, which stays unverified in the absence of DNA. In germline, CDR1 is MNHNS, CDR2 SASEGT. This CDR3 spans 16 amino acids. The CDR3 protein is CASSKLAGAVTGELFF.

The chain carries TRBV15 and TRBJ2-5; the D call of TRBD1 rests on TCRdb alone, since no DNA is present to check it. The CDR3 loop spans 14 amino acids. Per germline, CDR1 LNHNV and CDR2 YYDKDF (reference sequence). The CDR3 here is CATSRYRGRETQYF.

The chain recombines TRBV29-1 with TRBJ2-1; the D call of TRBD2 rests on TCRdb alone, since no DNA is present to check it. CDR1 is SQVTM, CDR2 ANQGSEA, per germline. CDR3 size: 14 residues. The CDR3 here is CSVEVWVREHEQFF.

The chain has TRBV18 and TRBJ1-1; absent DNA, TCRdb's TRBD1 call cannot be checked. CDR3 length: 15 amino acids. Germline loops: CDR1 KGHSH, CDR2 LQKENI. CDR3 in amino acids: CASSPRGRVDGEAFF.

The chain links TRBV20-1 to TRBJ2-1; without DNA, the TCRdb call of TRBD2 cannot be checked. The CDR3 is made up of 16 amino acids. The germline V gene encodes CDR1 DFQATT and CDR2 SNEGSKA (reference sequence). The CDR3 sequence is CSARGLAGGPNNEQFF.

CDR3 sequence: CASSLKPESYYEQYF. The J gene is TRBJ2-7, the V gene TRBV12-3 or TRBV12-4. The CDR3 has 15 residues.

The J gene is TRBJ1-6, the V gene TRBV15; the D call of TRBD1 rests on TCRdb alone, since no DNA is present to check it. Germline V gives CDR1 LNHNV, CDR2 YYDKDF (reference sequence). There are 16 residues in the CDR3. This CDR3 is CATSRVVGRNNSPLHF. Full variable domain (rest looked up from reference TRBV15 and TRBJ1-6): DAMVIQNPRYQVTQFGKPVTLSCSQTLNHNVMYWYQQKSSQAPKLLFHYYDKDFNNEADTPDNFQSRRPNTSFCFLDIRSPGLGDTAMYLCATSRVVGRNNSPLHFGNGTRLTVT.

The chain links TRBV9 to TRBJ1-6; the D call from TCRdb, TRBD1, cannot be confirmed without DNA. This CDR3 has 17 amino acids. Germline V gene data show CDR1 as SGDLS and CDR2 as YYNGEE. CDR3 sequence reads: CASSALGGGASNSPLHF. The full variable domain, its missing parts supplied by reference TRBV9 and TRBJ1-6, is DSGVTQTPKHLITATGQRVTLRCSPRSGDLSVYWYQQSLDQGLQFLIQYYNGEERAKGNILERFSAQQFPDLHSELNLSSLELGDSALYFCASSALGGGASNSPLHFGNGTRLTVT.

The chain carries TRBV4-2 and TRBJ2-1; TCRdb gives TRBD2 as the D gene, but with no DNA this cannot be confirmed. Germline CDR1 LGHNA, CDR2 YNFKEQ. The CDR3 runs 14 residues. This CDR3 reads CASSQEDYANEQFF.

CDR3 in amino acids: CASSLTSSPLHF. This chain joins TRBV28 and TRBJ1-6. The CDR3 loop spans 12 amino acids. Germline-derived CDR1 and CDR2 are MDHEN and SYDVKM.

V usage is TRBV7-3 and J usage is TRBJ2-1; the TCRdb call, TRBD2, lacks DNA for checking. CDR1 SGHTA and CDR2 FQGTGA come from the germline V gene. The CDR3 covers 15 residues. The CDR3 loop reads CASSLTSGRSREQFF.

This CDR3 is CASQPSPGQDVYGYGYTF. The V and J genes are TRBV28 and TRBJ1-2; TCRdb names TRBD1, which stays unverified in the absence of DNA. The germline CDR1 and CDR2 sequences are MDHEN and SYDVKM. CDR3 length equals 18 residues.